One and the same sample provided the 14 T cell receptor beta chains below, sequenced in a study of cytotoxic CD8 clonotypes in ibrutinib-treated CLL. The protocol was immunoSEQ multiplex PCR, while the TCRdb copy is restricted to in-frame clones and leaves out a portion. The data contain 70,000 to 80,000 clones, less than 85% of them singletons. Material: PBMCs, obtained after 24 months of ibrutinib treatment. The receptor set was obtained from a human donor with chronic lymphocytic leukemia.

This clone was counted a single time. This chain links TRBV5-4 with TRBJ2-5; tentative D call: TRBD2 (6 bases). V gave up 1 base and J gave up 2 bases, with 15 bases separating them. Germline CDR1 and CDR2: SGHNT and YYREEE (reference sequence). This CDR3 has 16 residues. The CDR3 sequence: CASSLLRDWDQETQYF. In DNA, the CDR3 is TGTGCCAGCAGCTTGTTGCGGGACTGGGATCAAGAGACCCAGTACTTC.

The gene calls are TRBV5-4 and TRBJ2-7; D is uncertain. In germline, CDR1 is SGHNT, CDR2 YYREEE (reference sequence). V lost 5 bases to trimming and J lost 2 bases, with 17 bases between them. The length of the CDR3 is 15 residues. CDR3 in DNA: TGTGCCAGCAGTCATATTATCGGGTCTGCCTACGAGCAGTACTTC. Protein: CASSHIIGSAYEQYF.

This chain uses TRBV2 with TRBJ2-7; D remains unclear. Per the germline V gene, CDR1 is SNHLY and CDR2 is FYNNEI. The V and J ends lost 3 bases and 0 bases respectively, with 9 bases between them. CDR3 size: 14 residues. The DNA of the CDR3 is TGTGCCAGCAGTGAGGACCCGATCTCCTACGAGCAGTACTTC. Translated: CASSEDPISYEQYF.

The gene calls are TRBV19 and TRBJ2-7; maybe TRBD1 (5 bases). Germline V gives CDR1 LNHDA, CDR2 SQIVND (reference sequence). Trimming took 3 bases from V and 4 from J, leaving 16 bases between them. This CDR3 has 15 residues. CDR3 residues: CASSILSGPTYEQYF. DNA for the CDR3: TGTGCCAGTAGTATCCTGTCAGGGCCCACTTACGAGCAGTACTTC.

The CDR3 DNA follows: TGTGCCAGCAGCGTCTCCACAGGGAGGACTGGAAACACCATATATTTT. Protein sequence: CASSVSTGRTGNTIYF. The chain has TRBV9 and TRBJ1-3, with a tentative D call TRBD1 (6 bases). Between the trimmed V and J ends, which lost 2 bases and 2 bases, there was a span of 14 bases. The CDR3 consists of 16 residues. In germline, CDR1 is SGDLS, CDR2 YYNGEE.

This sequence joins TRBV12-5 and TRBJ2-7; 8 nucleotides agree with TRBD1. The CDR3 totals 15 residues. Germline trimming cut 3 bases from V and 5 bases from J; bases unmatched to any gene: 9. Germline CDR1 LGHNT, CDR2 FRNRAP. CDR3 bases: TGTGCTAGTGGTTTAAACGACACCAGGGGGCACGAGCAGTACTTC. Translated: CASGLNDTRGHEQYF.

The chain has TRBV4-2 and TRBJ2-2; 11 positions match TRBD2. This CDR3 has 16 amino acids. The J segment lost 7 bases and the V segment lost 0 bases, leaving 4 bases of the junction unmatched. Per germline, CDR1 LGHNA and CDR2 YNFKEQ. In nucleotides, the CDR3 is TGTGCCAGCAGCCAAGATCCCGGGACTAGCGGCGGGGAGCTGTTTTTT. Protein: CASSQDPGTSGGELFF.

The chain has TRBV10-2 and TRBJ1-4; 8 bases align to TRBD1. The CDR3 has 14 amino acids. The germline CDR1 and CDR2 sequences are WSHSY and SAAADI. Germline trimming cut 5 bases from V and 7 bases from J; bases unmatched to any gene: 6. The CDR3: CASSLDRGSEKLFF. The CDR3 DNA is TGCGCCAGCAGTTTAGACAGGGGAAGTGAAAAACTGTTTTTT.

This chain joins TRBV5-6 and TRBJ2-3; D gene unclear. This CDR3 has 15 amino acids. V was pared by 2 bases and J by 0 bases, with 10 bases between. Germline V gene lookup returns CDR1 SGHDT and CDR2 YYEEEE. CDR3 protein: CASSFKTRSTDTQYF. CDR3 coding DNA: TGTGCCAGCAGCTTTAAGACGCGCAGCACAGATACGCAGTATTTT.

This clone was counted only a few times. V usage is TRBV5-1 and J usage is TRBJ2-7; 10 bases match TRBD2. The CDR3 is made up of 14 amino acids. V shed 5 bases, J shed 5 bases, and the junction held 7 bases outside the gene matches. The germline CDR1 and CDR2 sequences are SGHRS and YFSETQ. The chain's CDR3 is CASSSSGSPDEQYF. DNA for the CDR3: TGCGCCAGCAGTTCTAGCGGGAGTCCGGACGAGCAGTACTTC.

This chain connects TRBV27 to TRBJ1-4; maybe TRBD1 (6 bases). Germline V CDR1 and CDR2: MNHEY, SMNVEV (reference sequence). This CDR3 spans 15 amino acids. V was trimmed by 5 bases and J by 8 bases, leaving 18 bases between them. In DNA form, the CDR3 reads TGTGCCAGCAGTCTGAACCTCGGGGGGGGCGAAAAACTGTTTTTT. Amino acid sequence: CASSLNLGGGEKLFF.

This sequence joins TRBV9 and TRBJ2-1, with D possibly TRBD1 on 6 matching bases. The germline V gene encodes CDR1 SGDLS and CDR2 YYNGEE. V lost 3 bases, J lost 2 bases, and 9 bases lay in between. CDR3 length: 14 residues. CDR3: CASSDRDTYNEQFF. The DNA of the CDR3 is TGTGCCAGCAGCGACCGGGACACCTACAATGAGCAGTTCTTC.

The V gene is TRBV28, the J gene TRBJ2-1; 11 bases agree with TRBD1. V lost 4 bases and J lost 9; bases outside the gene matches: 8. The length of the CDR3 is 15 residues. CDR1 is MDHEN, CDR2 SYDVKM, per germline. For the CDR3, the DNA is TGTGCCAGCAGTTCCAAATGGACAGGGGGCGTTGAGCAGTTCTTC. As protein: CASSSKWTGGVEQFF.

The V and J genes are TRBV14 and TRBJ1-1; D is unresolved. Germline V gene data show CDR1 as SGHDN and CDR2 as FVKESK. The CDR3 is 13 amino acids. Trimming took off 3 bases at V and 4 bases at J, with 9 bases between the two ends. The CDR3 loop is CASSQWLGTEAFF. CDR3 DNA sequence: TGTGCCAGCAGCCAGTGGTTGGGCACTGAAGCTTTCTTT.